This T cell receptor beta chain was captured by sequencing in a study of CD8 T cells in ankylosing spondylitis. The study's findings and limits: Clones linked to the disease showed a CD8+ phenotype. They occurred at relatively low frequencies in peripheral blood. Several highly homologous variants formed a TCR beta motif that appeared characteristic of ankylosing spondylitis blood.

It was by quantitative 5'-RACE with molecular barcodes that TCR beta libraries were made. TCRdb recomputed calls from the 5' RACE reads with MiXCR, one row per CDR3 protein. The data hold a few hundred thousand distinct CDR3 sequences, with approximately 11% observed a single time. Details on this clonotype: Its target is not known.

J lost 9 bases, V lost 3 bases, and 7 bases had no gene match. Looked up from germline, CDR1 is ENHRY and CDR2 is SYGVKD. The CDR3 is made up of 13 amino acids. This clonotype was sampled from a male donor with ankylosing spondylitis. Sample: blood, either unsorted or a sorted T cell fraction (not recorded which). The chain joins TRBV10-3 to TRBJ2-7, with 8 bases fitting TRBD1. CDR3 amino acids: CAISEPGQAGQYV. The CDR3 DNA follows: TGTGCCATCAGTGAACCGGGACAGGCCGGGCAGTACGTC.